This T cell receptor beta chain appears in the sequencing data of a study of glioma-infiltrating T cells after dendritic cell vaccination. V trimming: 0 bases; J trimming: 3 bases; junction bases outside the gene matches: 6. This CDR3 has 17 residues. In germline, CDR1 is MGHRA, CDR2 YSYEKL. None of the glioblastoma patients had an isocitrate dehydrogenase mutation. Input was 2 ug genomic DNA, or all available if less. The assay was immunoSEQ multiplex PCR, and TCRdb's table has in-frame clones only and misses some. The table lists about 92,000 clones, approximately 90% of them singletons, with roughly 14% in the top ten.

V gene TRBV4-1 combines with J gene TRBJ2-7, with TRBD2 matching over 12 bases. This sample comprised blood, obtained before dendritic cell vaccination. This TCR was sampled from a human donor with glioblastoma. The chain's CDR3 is CASSQEKTSGGYYEQYF. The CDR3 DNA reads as TGCGCCAGCAGCCAAGAAAAGACTAGCGGGGGCTACTACGAGCAGTACTTC.